This TCR beta chain came from a study of OX40 agonist ivuxolimab in advanced cancers. The overall study: A diagnosis of hepatocellular carcinoma, melanoma, renal cell or head and neck cancer was present in dose-escalation patients.

Clones were read by immunoSEQ multiplex PCR, and TCRdb kept only the in-frame ones, dropping some. The table lists about 79,000 clones, approximately 81% of them singletons, with roughly 4.6% in the top ten. The clonotype originates from an adult with an advanced solid tumor such as melanoma, head and neck, liver or kidney cancer. The specimen was CD4+ or CD8+ T cells sorted from blood, collected in a trial of the OX40 agonist ivuxolimab.

This chain's CDR3 is CASSLLLAGHQETQYF. In DNA, the CDR3 is TGTGCCAGCAGCTTACTTCTAGCGGGCCACCAAGAGACCCAGTACTTC. V usage is TRBV7-8 and J usage is TRBJ2-5; TRBD2 matches 8 bases. CDR3 length: 16 amino acids. V trimming: 2 bases; J trimming: 0 bases; junction bases outside the gene matches: 5. CDR1 SGHVS and CDR2 FQNEAQ come from the germline V gene.